What follows are 22 T cell receptor beta chains derived from one specimen sequenced in a study of T cell responses to AZD1222 COVID-19 vaccine. Repertoires were generated with immunoSEQ multiplex PCR, while TCRdb's copy carries only in-frame clones and drops some. The sample yields roughly 100,000 clones, 70% to 90% seen once. The material was peripheral blood, obtained on day 0 of AZD1222 vaccination. The receptors originated from an adult in good health.

The table lists this clone with a few counts. The chain links TRBV19 to TRBJ1-1, with TRBD1 as a possible D gene (5 bases). The germline V and J ends were trimmed by 5 bases and 3 bases, with 7 bases remaining between them. CDR1 is LNHDA and CDR2 is SQIVND in the germline V gene (reference sequence). CDR3 length: 12 amino acids. CDR3 nucleotides: TGTGCCAGTAGTCAGGGTTACACTGAAGCTTTCTTT. Protein sequence: CASSQGYTEAFF.

This clone was counted only a few times. This sequence joins TRBV5-1 and TRBJ1-4; D remains ambiguous. This CDR3 contains 14 residues. Germline V gene lookup returns CDR1 SGHRS and CDR2 YFSETQ. The V and J ends lost 5 bases and 8 bases respectively, with 16 bases between them. The CDR3 DNA is TGCGCCAGCAGTGCCATGTGGAGGGAGGAAAAACTGTTTTTT. Its translation is CASSAMWREEKLFF.

The chain couples TRBV28 to TRBJ1-4, with 8 bases matching TRBD1. The CDR3 has 15 amino acids. CDR1 is MDHEN and CDR2 is SYDVKM in the germline V gene. Losses at the gene ends were 7 bases for V and 5 bases for J; bases not matched to a gene: 9. CDR3 coding DNA: TGTGCCAGCATTGACAGGGGCGCCTACAATGAAAAACTGTTTTTT. It yields the protein CASIDRGAYNEKLFF.

The chain links TRBV9 to TRBJ1-1; D possibly corresponds to TRBD1 (6 bases). CDR1 and CDR2 (germline): SGDLS, YYNGEE. V lost 2 bases and J lost 1, with 9 bases in between. This CDR3 spans 14 amino acids. The CDR3 region has the DNA TGTGCCAGCAGCGTGGACAGACAGAACACTGAAGCTTTCTTT. The encoded protein is CASSVDRQNTEAFF.

This rearrangement joins TRBV5-4 to TRBJ2-6; 10 bases fit TRBD1. V dropped 3 bases and J dropped 0; count of bases not matched to a gene: 6. The CDR3 runs 18 residues. Looked up from germline, CDR1 is SGHNT and CDR2 is YYREEE (reference sequence). CDR3 DNA: TGTGCCAGCAGCTCCCGGGACAGGGGAAGCTCTGGGGCCAACGTCCTGACTTTC. Translating gives CASSSRDRGSSGANVLTF.

The chain employs TRBV7-3 and TRBJ2-7; D gene unclear. This CDR3 contains 11 residues. Germline-derived CDR1 and CDR2 are SGHTA and FQGTGA. V was trimmed by 5 bases and J by 7 bases, leaving 9 bases between them. CDR3 sequence (DNA): TGTGCCAGCAGCGCCGGTGGTGAGCAGTACTTC. Translated: CASSAGGEQYF. Complete variable domain (other parts from reference TRBV7-3 and TRBJ2-7): GAGVSQTPSNKVTEKGKYVELRCDPISGHTALYWYRQSLGQGPEFLIYFQGTGAADDSGLPNDRFFAVRPEGSVSTLKIQRTERGDSAVYLCASSAGGEQYFGPGTRLTVT.

The chain carries TRBV6-2 or TRBV6-3 and TRBJ1-6; 8 nucleotides align to TRBD1. Germline CDR1 MNHEY, CDR2 SVGEGT. The CDR3 covers 14 residues. With 5 bases clipped from V and 7 bases from J, the junction kept 4 bases outside the gene matches. CDR3 bases: TGTGCCAGCAGTACCCGGACAGGGAATTCACCCCTCCACTTT. Translating it yields CASSTRTGNSPLHF.

The chain joins TRBV9 to TRBJ1-6, with a tentative D call TRBD1 (5 bases). The CDR3 has 15 amino acids. Trimming took 1 base from V and 5 from J, leaving 10 bases between them. Germline V gives CDR1 SGDLS, CDR2 YYNGEE. The CDR3 sequence is CASSVLGGDNSPLHF. In nucleotides, the CDR3 is TGTGCCAGCAGCGTACTCGGGGGGGATAATTCACCCCTCCACTTT.

This clone was seen only a few times. This chain uses TRBV28 with TRBJ1-6; the D is unclear. Trimming took 7 bases from V and 17 from J, leaving 18 bases between them. This CDR3 contains 12 residues. Per germline, CDR1 MDHEN and CDR2 SYDVKM. CDR3 DNA sequence: TGTGCCAGCACTTCTTTGGTGGATCCCGTCCACTTT. Protein: CASTSLVDPVHF.

The chain employs TRBV19 and TRBJ1-1; TRBD1 matches 10 bases. The V gene's germline CDR1 is LNHDA and CDR2 SQIVND (reference sequence). CDR3 length: 16 residues. J lost 3 bases, V lost 5 bases, and 9 bases had no gene match. The CDR3 DNA reads TGTGCCAGTAGTCCCGGACAGGGGGGATCGTACACTGAAGCTTTCTTT. Its protein is CASSPGQGGSYTEAFF.

CDR3 region: CASSPGGTSPGRETQYF. The CDR3 bases are TGTGCCAGCAGCCCGGGGGGGACCTCGCCAGGGAGAGAGACCCAGTACTTC. The gene calls are TRBV9 and TRBJ2-5; 8 bases are a match to TRBD2. This CDR3 spans 17 amino acids. With V trimmed by 4 bases and J by 4 bases, 15 bases remained unmatched. Per germline, CDR1 SGDLS and CDR2 YYNGEE.

This sequence joins TRBV19 and TRBJ2-3, with D hard to call. The germline V gene encodes CDR1 LNHDA and CDR2 SQIVND (reference sequence). The CDR3 spans 15 residues. V was pared by 3 bases and J by 0 bases, with 10 bases between. The chain's CDR3 is CASSISPASTDTQYF. Here the CDR3 DNA reads TGTGCCAGTAGTATTTCCCCGGCCAGCACAGATACGCAGTATTTT.

This clone was observed a few times. The chain couples TRBV6-5 to TRBJ1-1; D may be TRBD1 (5 bases). The CDR3 has 14 residues. Germline lookup yields CDR1 MNHEY and CDR2 SVGAGI. V lost 6 bases, J lost 4 bases, and 15 bases lay in between. The chain's CDR3 is CASRTILGGTEAFF. The CDR3 nucleotides are TGTGCCAGCAGAACGATACTGGGGGGCACTGAAGCTTTCTTT.

The chain has TRBV4-3 and TRBJ1-6; 7 positions agree with TRBD1. After removal of 0 bases from V and 13 bases from J, the junction contained 6 bases not matched to a gene. This CDR3 spans 14 amino acids. CDR1 and CDR2 (germline): LGHNA, YSLEER. The CDR3, as DNA: TGCGCCAGCAGCCAAGAAGGGGGCGCGGAGCCCCTCCACTTT. Residues: CASSQEGGAEPLHF.

Turning to this clone: This specimen includes other DNA sequences encoding the same CDR3. The genes are TRBV6-1 and TRBJ2-2; D might be TRBD1 (5 bases). Trimming stripped 2 bases from V and 5 bases from J, with 6 bases between. Germline loops: CDR1 MNHNS, CDR2 SASEGT. The CDR3 length is 13 residues. CDR3 sequence reads: CASSEQGTGELFF. CDR3 DNA: TGTGCCAGCAGTGAACAGGGTACCGGGGAGCTGTTTTTT.

V usage is TRBV19 and J usage is TRBJ1-1; no clear D gene. V was trimmed by 1 base and J by 6 bases, leaving 9 bases between them. The CDR3 is 13 residues long. Germline V CDR1 and CDR2: LNHDA, SQIVND (reference sequence). In DNA form, the CDR3 reads TGTGCCAGTAGTATAGGGTGGACCGCTGAAGCTTTCTTT. Protein sequence: CASSIGWTAEAFF. The full variable domain, rest sourced from reference TRBV19 and TRBJ1-1, is DGGITQSPKYLFRKEGQNVTLSCEQNLNHDAMYWYRQDPGQGLRLIYYSQIVNDFQKGDIAEGYSVSREKKESFPLTVTSAQKNPTAFYLCASSIGWTAEAFFGQGTRLTVV.

The chain recombines TRBV19 with TRBJ1-5; 8 bases fit TRBD1. CDR1 is LNHDA and CDR2 is SQIVND in the germline V gene (reference sequence). The CDR3 spans 15 residues. The V gene end was trimmed by 6 bases and the J gene end by 4 bases; junction bases not matched to a gene: 8. CDR3 sequence reads: CASSTQGQANQPQHF. The CDR3 DNA sequence: TGTGCCAGTAGCACACAGGGACAGGCAAATCAGCCCCAGCATTTT.

This chain uses TRBV28 with TRBJ2-1, with 9 bases identical to TRBD1. The CDR3 consists of 16 residues. The germline CDR1 and CDR2 sequences are MDHEN and SYDVKM. With 5 bases clipped from V and 3 bases from J, the junction kept 8 bases outside the gene matches. In DNA, the CDR3 is TGTGCCAGCAGTCCCCCTCGACAGGGGGGCTACAATGAGCAGTTCTTC. Translating it yields CASSPPRQGGYNEQFF.

This clone was recorded once. This chain links TRBV7-9 with TRBJ2-1, with 7 bases aligning to TRBD2. The CDR3 extends over 14 amino acids. J lost 4 bases, V lost 8 bases, and 8 bases had no gene match. Germline CDR1 and CDR2: SEHNR and FQNEAQ (reference sequence). The CDR3 loop reads CASGGGRRYNEQFF. The CDR3 region has the DNA TGTGCCAGCGGGGGGGGTCGGAGGTACAATGAGCAGTTCTTC.

The J gene is TRBJ2-3, the V gene TRBV20-1, with a weak D call TRBD2 (5 bases). Germline CDR1 is DFQATT and CDR2 is SNEGSKA (reference sequence). The length of the CDR3 is 10 residues. V lost 6 bases and J 9 bases, leaving 10 bases between the germline ends. For the CDR3, the DNA is TGCAGTGCCACAGCGGACACGCAGTATTTT. Translating gives CSATADTQYF.

The J gene is TRBJ2-2, the V gene TRBV5-1; D gene ambiguous. Deletions cut 0 bases from V and 8 bases from J, with 8 bases between. Germline CDR1 SGHRS, CDR2 YFSETQ. This CDR3 comprises 13 residues. DNA of the CDR3: TGCGCCAGCAGCTTGGGGATGGAGGGGGAGCTGTTTTTT. This translates into CASSLGMEGELFF.

This chain connects TRBV5-1 to TRBJ2-1, with D unresolved. Between the trimmed V and J ends, which lost 1 base and 5 bases, there was a span of 13 bases. This CDR3 is 15 amino acids long. CDR1 and CDR2 from the germline V gene are SGHRS and YFSETQ. The CDR3 region is CASSLYLGFHNEQFF. CDR3 DNA: TGCGCCAGCAGCTTGTATTTGGGGTTTCACAATGAGCAGTTCTTC.